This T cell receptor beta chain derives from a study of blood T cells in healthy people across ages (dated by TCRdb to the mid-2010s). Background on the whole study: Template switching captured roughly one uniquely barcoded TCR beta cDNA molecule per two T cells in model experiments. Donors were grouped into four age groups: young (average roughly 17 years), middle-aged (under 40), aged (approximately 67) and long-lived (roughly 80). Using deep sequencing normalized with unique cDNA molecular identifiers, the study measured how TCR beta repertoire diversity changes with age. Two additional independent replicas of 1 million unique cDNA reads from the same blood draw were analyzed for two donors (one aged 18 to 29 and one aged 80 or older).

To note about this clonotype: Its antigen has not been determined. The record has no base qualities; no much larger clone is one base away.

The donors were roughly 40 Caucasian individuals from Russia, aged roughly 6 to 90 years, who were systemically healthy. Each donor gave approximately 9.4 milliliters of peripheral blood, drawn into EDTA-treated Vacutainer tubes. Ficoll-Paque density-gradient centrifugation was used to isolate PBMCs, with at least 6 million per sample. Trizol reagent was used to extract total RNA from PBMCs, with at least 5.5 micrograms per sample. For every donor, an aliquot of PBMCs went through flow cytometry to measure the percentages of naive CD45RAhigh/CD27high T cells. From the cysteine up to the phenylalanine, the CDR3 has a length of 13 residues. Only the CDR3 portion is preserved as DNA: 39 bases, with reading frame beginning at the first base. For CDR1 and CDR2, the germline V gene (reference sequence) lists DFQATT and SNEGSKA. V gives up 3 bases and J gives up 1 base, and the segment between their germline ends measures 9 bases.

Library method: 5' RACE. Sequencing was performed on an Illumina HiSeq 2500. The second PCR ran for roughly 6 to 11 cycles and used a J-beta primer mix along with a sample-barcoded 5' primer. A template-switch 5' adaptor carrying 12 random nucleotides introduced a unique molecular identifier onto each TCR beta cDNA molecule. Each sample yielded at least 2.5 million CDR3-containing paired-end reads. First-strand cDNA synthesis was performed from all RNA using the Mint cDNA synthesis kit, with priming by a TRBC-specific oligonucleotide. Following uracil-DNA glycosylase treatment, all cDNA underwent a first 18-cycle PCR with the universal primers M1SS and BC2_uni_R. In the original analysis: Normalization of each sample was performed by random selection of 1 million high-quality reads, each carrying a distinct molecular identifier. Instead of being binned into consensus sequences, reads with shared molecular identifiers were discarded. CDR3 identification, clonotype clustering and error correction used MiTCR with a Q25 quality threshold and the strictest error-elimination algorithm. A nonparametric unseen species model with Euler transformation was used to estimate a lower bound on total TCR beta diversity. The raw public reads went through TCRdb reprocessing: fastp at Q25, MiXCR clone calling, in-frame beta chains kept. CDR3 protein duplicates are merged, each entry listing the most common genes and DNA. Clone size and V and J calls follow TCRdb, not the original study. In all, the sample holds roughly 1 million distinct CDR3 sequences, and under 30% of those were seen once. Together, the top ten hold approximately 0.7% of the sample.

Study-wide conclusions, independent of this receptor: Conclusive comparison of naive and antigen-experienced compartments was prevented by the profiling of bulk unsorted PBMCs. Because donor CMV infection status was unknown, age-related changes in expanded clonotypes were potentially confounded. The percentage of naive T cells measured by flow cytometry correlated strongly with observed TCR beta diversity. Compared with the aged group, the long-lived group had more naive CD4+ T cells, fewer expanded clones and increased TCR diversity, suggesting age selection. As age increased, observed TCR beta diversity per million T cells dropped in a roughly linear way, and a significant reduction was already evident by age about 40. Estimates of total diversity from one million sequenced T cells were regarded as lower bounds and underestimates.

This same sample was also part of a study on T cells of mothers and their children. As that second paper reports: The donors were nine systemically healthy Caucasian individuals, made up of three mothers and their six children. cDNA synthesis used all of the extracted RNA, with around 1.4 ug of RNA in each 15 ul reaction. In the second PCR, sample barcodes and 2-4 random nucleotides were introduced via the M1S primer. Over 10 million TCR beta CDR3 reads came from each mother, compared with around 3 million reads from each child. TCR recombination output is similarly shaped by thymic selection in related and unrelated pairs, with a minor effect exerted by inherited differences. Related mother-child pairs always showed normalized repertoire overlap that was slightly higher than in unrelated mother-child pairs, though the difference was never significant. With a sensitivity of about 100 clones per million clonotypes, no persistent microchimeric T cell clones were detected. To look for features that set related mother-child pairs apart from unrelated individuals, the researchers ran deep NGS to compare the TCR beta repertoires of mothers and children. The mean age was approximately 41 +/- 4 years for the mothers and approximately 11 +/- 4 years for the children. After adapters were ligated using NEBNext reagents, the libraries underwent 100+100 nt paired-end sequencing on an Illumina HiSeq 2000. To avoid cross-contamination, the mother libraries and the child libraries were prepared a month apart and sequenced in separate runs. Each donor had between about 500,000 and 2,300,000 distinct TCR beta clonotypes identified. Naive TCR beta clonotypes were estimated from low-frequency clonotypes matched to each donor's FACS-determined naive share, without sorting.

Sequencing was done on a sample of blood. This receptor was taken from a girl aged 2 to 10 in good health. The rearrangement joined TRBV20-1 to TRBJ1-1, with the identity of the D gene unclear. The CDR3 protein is CSARWVPNTEAFF. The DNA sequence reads TGCAGTGCTAGGTGGGTCCCGAACACTGAAGCTTTCTTT.